The T cell receptor beta chain described here comes from a study of radiotherapy plus CTLA-4 blockade in lung cancer. Libraries were prepared by immunoSEQ multiplex PCR; TCRdb keeps only in-frame clonotypes and omits some of them. The sample holds about 90,000 clones, about two thirds seen once. Notes on the study in general: Expansion in blood of tumor-derived TCR clones was seen after radiotherapy plus ipilimumab.

CDR3 length: 14 amino acids. V lost 4 bases and J 5 bases, leaving 11 bases between the germline ends. Germline V gene data show CDR1 as LGHNA and CDR2 as YNFKEQ. This clone came up a few times. Its antigen is unknown. V usage is TRBV4-2 and J usage is TRBJ1-4; D unclear. This TCR was recovered from a human donor with non-small cell lung cancer that progressed on radiotherapy plus ipilimumab. The sequenced sample was peripheral blood, obtained from a patient treated with radiotherapy plus ipilimumab. The CDR3 region is CASSPTGVNEKLFF. The CDR3 DNA is TGTGCCAGCAGCCCCACCGGGGTGAATGAAAAACTGTTTTTT.